This T cell receptor beta chain was identified during a study of CD8 T cells in ankylosing spondylitis (dated by TCRdb to 2016 to 2017). In terms of the full investigation: The study set out to find disease-linked TCR variants by profiling T cell receptor beta repertoires in ankylosing spondylitis patients and healthy donors. Peripheral blood was sampled, and synovial fluid was additionally collected from ankylosing spondylitis patients. The full study cohort was made up of about two dozen ankylosing spondylitis patients and more than 90 healthy donors.

The instrument given in TCRdb is Illumina HiSeq 2500. Quantitative 5'-RACE with molecular barcodes was the method used to prepare the TCR beta libraries. As for how the authors treated the data: A new computational method based on a probabilistic model of VDJ rearrangement was used to identify disease-linked TCR variants. TCRdb cleaned the public reads at Q25 with fastp, built clones with MiXCR and kept in-frame beta chains. Duplicate CDR3 protein sequences are folded into a single record with the most common DNA and genes. TCRdb, rather than the study authors, made the V and J calls. This sample holds under 300,000 distinct CDR3 sequences; about 10% were observed only once. Around 6.5% of the sample goes to the ten largest clones. Including cysteine and phenylalanine, the CDR3 has 16 amino acids. Only the CDR3 region is kept as DNA, spanning 48 bases read in frame from base 1. V trim: 2 bases; J trim: 4 bases; unmatched bases: 9. The CDR1 and CDR2 encoded by the germline V gene (reference sequence) are DFQATT and SNEGSKA.

Overall study results and their limits: The disease-linked clones were reported to be significantly enriched in matched synovial fluid samples from ankylosing spondylitis patients. A CD8+ phenotype was shown by the disease-linked clones, which were found at relatively low frequencies in peripheral blood. Some of the motif variants had been reported before in the synovial fluid and blood of reactive arthritis patients, a finding that suggests common disease-initiation mechanisms. Blood from ankylosing spondylitis patients appeared to be characterized by a TCR beta motif made up of under ten highly homologous amino acid variants.

This clonotype was counted ten times or more. The clone's antigen remains unknown. No much larger clonotype is one base removed from it; base qualities were not supplied. The sequence was obtained from a male donor with ankylosing spondylitis or in good health (not recorded which). The sequencing sample was made of blood, either unsorted or a sorted T cell fraction (not recorded which). The chain links TRBV20-1 with TRBJ2-1, with 9 junctional bases fitting TRBD1. Here is the DNA: TGCAGTGCTAGACCCCGAGGGGACAGGGTTTACAATGAGCAGTTCTTC. Its translation is CSARPRGDRVYNEQFF.